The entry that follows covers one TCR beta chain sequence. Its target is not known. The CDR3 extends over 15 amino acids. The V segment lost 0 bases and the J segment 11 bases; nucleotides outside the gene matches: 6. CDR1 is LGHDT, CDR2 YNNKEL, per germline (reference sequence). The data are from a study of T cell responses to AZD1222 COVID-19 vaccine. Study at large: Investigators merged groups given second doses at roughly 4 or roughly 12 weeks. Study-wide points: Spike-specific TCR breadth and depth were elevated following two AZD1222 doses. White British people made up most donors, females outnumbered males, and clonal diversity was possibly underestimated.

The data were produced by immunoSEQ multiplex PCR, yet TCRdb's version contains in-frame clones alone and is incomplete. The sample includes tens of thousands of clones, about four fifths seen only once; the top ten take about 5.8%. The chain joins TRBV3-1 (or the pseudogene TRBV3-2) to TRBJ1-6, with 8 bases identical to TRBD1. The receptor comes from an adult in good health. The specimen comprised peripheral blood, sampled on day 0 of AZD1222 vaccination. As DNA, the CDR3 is TGTGCCAGCAGCCAAGACAGGGGGCATTATCCACCCCTCCACTTT. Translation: CASSQDRGHYPPLHF.